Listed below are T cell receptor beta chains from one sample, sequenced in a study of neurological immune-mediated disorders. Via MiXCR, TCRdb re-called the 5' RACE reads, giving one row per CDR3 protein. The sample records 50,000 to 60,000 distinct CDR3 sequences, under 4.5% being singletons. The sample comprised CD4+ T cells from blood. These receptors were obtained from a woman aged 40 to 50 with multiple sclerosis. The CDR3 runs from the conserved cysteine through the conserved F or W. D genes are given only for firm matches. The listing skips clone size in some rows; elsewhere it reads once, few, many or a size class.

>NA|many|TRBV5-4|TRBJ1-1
CASSSGKDGNTEAFF
TGTGCCAGCAGCTCAGGAAAGGACGGCAACACTGAAGCTTTCTTT
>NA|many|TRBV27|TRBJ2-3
CASSSIGGGGTDTQYF
TGTGCCAGCAGTTCCATCGGGGGCGGGGGCACAGATACGCAGTATTTT
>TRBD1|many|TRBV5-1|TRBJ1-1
CASSSTGQSNTEAFF
TGCGCCAGCAGCTCCACGGGACAGTCGAACACTGAAGCTTTCTTT
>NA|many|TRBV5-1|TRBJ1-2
CASSRQAANYGYTF
TGCGCCAGCAGTCGACAGGCAGCTAACTATGGCTACACCTTC
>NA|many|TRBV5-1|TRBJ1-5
CASSLAGEAYQPQHF
TGCGCCAGCAGCTTGGCCGGGGAAGCCTATCAGCCCCAGCATTTT
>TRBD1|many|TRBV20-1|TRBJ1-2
CSATRTGTEGYTF
TGCAGTGCTACCCGGACAGGAACGGAGGGCTACACCTTC
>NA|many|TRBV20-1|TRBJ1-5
CSAVGWTNQPQHF
TGCAGTGCTGTGGGGTGGACGAATCAGCCCCAGCATTTT
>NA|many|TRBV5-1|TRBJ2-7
CASSLGGADEQYF
TGCGCCAGCAGCTTGGGGGGGGCTGACGAGCAGTACTTC
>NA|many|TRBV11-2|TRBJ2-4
CASSLLVTSKNIQYF
TGTGCCAGCAGCTTATTAGTTACGTCCAAAAACATTCAGTACTTC
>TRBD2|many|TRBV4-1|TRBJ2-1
CASRAGRQGHNEQFF
TGCGCCAGCCGAGCCGGGAGGCAGGGTCACAATGAGCAGTTCTTC
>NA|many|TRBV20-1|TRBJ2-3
CSARDGLSDTQYF
TGCAGTGCTAGAGATGGACTGTCAGATACGCAGTATTTT
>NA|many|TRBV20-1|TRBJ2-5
CSARDFQGRETQYF
TGCAGTGCTAGAGATTTCCAGGGACGAGAGACCCAGTACTTC
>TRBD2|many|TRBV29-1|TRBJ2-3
CSVVRGADTQYF
TGCAGCGTTGTACGGGGGGCAGATACGCAGTATTTT
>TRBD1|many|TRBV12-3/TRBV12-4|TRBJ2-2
CASNKNRGTGELFF
TGTGCCAGCAATAAAAACAGGGGAACCGGGGAGCTGTTTTTT
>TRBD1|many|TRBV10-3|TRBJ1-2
CAIRRDRGYTF
TGTGCCATCAGGAGGGACAGGGGCTACACCTTC
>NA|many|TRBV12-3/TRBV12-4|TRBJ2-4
CASSWRGRGKNIQYF
TGTGCCAGCAGTTGGAGGGGAAGGGGCAAAAACATTCAGTACTTC
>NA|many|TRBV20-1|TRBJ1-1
CSASAGASPEAFF
TGCAGTGCTAGCGCAGGAGCGAGCCCTGAAGCTTTCTTT
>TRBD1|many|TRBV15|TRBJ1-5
CATSRGPGGGFSNQPQHF
TGTGCCACCAGCAGAGGCCCCGGAGGGGGCTTCAGCAATCAGCCCCAGCATTTT
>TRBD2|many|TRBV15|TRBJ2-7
CATSRDRGVREQYF
TGTGCCACCAGCAGAGATCGGGGGGTCCGGGAGCAGTACTTC
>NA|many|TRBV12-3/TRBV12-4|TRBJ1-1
CASSFGRDTEAFF
TGTGCCAGCAGTTTTGGGAGGGACACTGAAGCTTTCTTT
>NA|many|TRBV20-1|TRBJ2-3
CSARDPGGPTDTQYF
TGCAGTGCTAGAGATCCCGGGGGGCCCACAGATACGCAGTATTTT
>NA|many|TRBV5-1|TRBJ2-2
CASSLAPGSNTGELFF
TGCGCCAGCAGCTTGGCCCCAGGGTCAAACACCGGGGAGCTGTTTTTT
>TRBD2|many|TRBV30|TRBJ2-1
CAWTSGKSYNEQFF
TGTGCCTGGACTAGCGGGAAATCCTACAATGAGCAGTTCTTC
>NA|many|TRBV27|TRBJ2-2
CASSMEGANTGELFF
TGTGCCAGCAGTATGGAGGGCGCGAACACCGGGGAGCTGTTTTTT
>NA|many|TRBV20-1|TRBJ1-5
CSALRGGSLTQHF
TGCAGTGCTCTAAGGGGGGGGAGTCTGACCCAGCATTTT
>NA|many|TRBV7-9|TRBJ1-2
CASSLADQHTF
TGTGCCAGCAGCTTAGCCGACCAGCACACCTTC
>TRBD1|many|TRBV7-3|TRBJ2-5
CASSRTGLWETQYF
TGTGCCAGCTCCAGGACAGGATTATGGGAGACCCAGTACTTC
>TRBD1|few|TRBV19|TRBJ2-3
CASSIRGTGAGDTQYF
TGTGCCAGTAGTATTCGAGGGACAGGGGCCGGAGATACGCAGTATTTT
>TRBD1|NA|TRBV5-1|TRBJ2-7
CASSSGTGGTYEQYF
TGCGCCAGCAGCTCTGGGACAGGGGGTACCTACGAGCAGTACTTC
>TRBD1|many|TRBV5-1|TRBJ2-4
CASSPGSLGTEGNIQYF
TGCGCCAGCAGCCCGGGCAGTCTAGGGACAGAGGGAAACATTCAGTACTTC
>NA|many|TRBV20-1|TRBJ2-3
CSASPGGRTDTQYF
TGCAGTGCTAGCCCGGGGGGCCGGACAGATACGCAGTATTTT
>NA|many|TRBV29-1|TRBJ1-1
CSVEGGRMNTEAFF
TGCAGCGTTGAAGGGGGCAGGATGAACACTGAAGCTTTCTTT
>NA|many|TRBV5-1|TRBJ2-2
CASSLTGRGRELFF
TGCGCCAGCAGCCTGACAGGTCGGGGGCGGGAGCTGTTTTTT
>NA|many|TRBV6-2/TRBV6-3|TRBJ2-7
CASSSMWTPSYEQYF
TGTGCCAGCAGTTCGATGTGGACACCCTCCTACGAGCAGTACTTC
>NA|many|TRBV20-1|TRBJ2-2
CSVTSPRTGELFF
TGCAGTGTTACCAGCCCGCGGACCGGGGAGCTGTTTTTT
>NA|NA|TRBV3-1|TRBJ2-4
CASRSEGWAKNIQYF
TGTGCCAGCAGGTCTGAGGGGTGGGCCAAAAACATTCAGTACTTC
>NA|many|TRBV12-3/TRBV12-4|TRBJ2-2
CASSPLTSGELFF
TGTGCCAGCAGTCCCCTGACCAGCGGGGAGCTGTTTTTT
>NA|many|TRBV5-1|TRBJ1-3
CASSLVSSGPGNTIYF
TGCGCCAGCAGCCTCGTTTCGAGCGGGCCTGGAAACACCATATATTTT
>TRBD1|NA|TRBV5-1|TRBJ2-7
CASSPPGQGSPYEQYF
TGCGCCAGCAGCCCCCCCGGACAGGGGTCGCCCTACGAGCAGTACTTC
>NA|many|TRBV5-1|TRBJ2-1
CASSLGGTSTYNEQFF
TGCGCCAGCAGCTTGGGTGGGACAAGCACGTACAATGAGCAGTTCTTC
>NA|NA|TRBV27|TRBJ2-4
CASSLYGYRVGKNIQYF
TGTGCCAGCAGTTTATATGGGTACAGGGTGGGCAAAAACATTCAGTACTTC
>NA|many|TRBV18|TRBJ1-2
CASSRDQTNYGYTF
TGTGCCAGCTCACGGGATCAAACTAACTATGGCTACACCTTC
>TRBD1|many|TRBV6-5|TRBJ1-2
CASTSHRGPHYGYTF
TGTGCCAGCACTTCCCACAGGGGGCCCCACTATGGCTACACCTTC
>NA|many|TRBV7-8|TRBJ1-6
CASSVRVNSPLHF
TGTGCCAGCAGCGTCAGGGTTAATTCACCCCTCCACTTT
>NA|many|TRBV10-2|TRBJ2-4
CASSERAGYRYIQYF
TGCGCCAGCAGTGAGAGGGCAGGGTATAGGTACATTCAGTACTTC
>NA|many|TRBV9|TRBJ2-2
CASSARTLFNTGELFF
TGTGCCAGCAGCGCCCGGACCCTGTTTAACACCGGGGAGCTGTTTTTT
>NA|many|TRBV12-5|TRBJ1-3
CASGSSTRNTIYF
TGTGCTAGTGGTTCCTCAACTCGAAACACCATATATTTT
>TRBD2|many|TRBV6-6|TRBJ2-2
CASSYSVSVGGWGTGELFF
TGTGCCAGCAGTTACTCAGTGTCTGTGGGGGGGTGGGGCACCGGGGAGCTGTTTTTT
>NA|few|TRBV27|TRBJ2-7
CASSFGQASYEQYF
TGTGCCAGCAGTTTTGGCCAGGCCTCCTACGAGCAGTACTTC
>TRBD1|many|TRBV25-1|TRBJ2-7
CASKVGGGYEQYF
TGTGCCAGCAAAGTAGGGGGCGGGTACGAGCAGTACTTC
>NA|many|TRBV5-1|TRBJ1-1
CASSLDTGRTEAFF
TGCGCCAGCAGCTTGGACACGGGAAGGACTGAAGCTTTCTTT
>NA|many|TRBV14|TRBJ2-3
CASSQDFRGWQYF
TGTGCCAGCAGCCAAGATTTCCGGGGCTGGCAGTATTTT
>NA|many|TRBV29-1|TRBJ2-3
CSVVGGTDTQYF
TGCAGCGTTGTAGGCGGCACAGATACGCAGTATTTT
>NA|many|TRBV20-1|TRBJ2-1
CSAETSVLAEQFF
TGCAGTGCTGAGACAAGCGTGTTGGCTGAGCAGTTCTTC
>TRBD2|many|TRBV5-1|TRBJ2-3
CASGGGNTDTQYF
TGCGCCAGCGGCGGGGGGAACACAGATACGCAGTATTTT
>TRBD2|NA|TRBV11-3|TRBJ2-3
CASSLGTSELTDTQYF
TGTGCCAGCAGCTTAGGTACTAGCGAATTGACAGATACGCAGTATTTT
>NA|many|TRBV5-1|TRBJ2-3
CASTSDGGPDTQYF
TGCGCCAGCACTTCCGACGGGGGCCCAGATACGCAGTATTTT